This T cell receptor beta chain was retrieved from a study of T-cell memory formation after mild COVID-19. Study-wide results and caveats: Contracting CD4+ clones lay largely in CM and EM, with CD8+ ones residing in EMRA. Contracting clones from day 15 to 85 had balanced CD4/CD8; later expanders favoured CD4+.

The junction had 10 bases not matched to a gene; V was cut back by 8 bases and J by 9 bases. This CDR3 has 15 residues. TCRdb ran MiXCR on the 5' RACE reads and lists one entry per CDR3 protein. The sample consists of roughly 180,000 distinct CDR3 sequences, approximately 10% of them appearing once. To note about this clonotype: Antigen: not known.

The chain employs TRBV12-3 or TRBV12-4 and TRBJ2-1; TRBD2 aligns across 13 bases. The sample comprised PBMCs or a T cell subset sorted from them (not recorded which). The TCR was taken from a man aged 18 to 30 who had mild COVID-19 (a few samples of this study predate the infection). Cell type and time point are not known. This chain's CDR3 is CASAGLAGARSEQFF. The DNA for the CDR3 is TGTGCCAGCGCTGGACTAGCGGGGGCCCGCAGTGAGCAGTTCTTC.